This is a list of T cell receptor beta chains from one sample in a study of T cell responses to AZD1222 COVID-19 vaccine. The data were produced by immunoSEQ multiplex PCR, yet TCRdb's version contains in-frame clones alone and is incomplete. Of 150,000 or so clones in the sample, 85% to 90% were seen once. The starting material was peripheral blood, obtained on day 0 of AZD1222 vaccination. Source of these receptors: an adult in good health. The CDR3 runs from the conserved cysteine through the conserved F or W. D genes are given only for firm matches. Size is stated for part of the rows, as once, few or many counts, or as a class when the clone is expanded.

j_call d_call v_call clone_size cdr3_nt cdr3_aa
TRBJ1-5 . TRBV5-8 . TGTGCCAGCAGCCAAAGAAATCAGCCCCAGCATTTT CASSQRNQPQHF
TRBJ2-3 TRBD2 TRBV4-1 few TGCGCCAGCAGCACCCCCGGAGGACTAGCGGGAGTCGGGACAGATACGCAGTATTTT CASSTPGGLAGVGTDTQYF
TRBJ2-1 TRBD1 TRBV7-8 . TGTGCCAGCAGCTTACGAAGGGACAGGACCAACAATGAGCAGTTCTTC CASSLRRDRTNNEQFF
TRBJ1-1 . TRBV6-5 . TGTGCCAGCAGTTTCGGTCGGGGGGTCGTCACTGAAGCTTTCTTT CASSFGRGVVTEAFF
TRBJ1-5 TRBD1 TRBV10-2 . TGCGCCAGCGCTAAGGACAGGGATGGTCGTCAGCCCCAGCATTTT CASAKDRDGRQPQHF
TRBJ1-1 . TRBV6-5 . TGTGCCAGCATCGCGGGATCACTTGGCACTGAAGCTTTCTTT CASIAGSLGTEAFF
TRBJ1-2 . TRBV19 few TGTGCCAGTACCGACGGGGACCGGAATAACTATGGCTACACCTTC CASTDGDRNNYGYTF
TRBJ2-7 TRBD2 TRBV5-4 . TGTGCCAGCAGCTTGGGGGGCGGGAGGGCCTACGAGCAGTACTTC CASSLGGGRAYEQYF
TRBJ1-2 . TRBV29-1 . TGCAGCGTTGTATCAGGGGTCGCGAACTATGGCTACACCTTC CSVVSGVANYGYTF
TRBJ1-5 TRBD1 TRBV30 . TGTGCCTGGACGAACTCCGGGACAGGCCTAAATCAGCCCCAGCATTTT CAWTNSGTGLNQPQHF
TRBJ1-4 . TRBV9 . TGTGCCAGCAGCGTAGTTGGTCAGAGGGATGAAAAACTGTTTTTT CASSVVGQRDEKLFF
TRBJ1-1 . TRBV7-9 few TGTGCCAGCAGCGAATCCTTGAACACTGAAGCTTTCTTT CASSESLNTEAFF
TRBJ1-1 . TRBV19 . TGTGCCAGTAGCCCCAGACCCGCCGCGAACACTGAAGCTTTCTTT CASSPRPAANTEAFF
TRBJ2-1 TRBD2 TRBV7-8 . TGTGCCAGCAGCTTATGGCGGGGGACGAACAATGAGCAGTTCTTC CASSLWRGTNNEQFF
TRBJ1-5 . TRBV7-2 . TGTGCCAGCAGCTTAGTGGACAGCCGCAATCAGCCCCAGCATTTT CASSLVDSRNQPQHF
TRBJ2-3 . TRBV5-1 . TGCGCCAGCAGCAAGACCATTAGCGGAGCTAGCACAGATACGCAGTATTTT CASSKTISGASTDTQYF
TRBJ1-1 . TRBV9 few TGTGCCAGCAGCGTAGACCTGAACACTGAAGCTTTCTTT CASSVDLNTEAFF
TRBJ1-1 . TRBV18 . TGTGCCAGCTCACGAGACATGACGAACACTGAAGCTTTCTTT CASSRDMTNTEAFF
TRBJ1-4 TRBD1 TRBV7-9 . TGTGCCAGCAGTTCACAGGGGCGAGTGGAAAAACTGTTTTTT CASSSQGRVEKLFF
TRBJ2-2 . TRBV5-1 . TGCGCCAGCAGCTTGGCTGGGAACACCGGGGAGCTGTTTTTT CASSLAGNTGELFF
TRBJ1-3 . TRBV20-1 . TGCAGTGCTAGTAATAGGGGCGACTCTGGAAACACCATATATTTT CSASNRGDSGNTIYF
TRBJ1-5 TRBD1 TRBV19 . TGTGCCAGTAGTCATCGACAGGGGTTGAGGCCCCAGCATTTT CASSHRQGLRPQHF
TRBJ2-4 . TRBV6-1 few TGTGCCAGCAGTGAAAACAATTTAGCCAAAAACATTCAGTACTTC CASSENNLAKNIQYF
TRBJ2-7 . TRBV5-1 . TGCGCCAGCAGCGCCTCCTGGGGAGGCTACGAGCAGTACTTC CASSASWGGYEQYF
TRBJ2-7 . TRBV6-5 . TGTGCCAGCAGTTACTCGACACAGACCCACGAGCAGTACTTC CASSYSTQTHEQYF
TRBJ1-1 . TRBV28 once TGTGCCAGCAGTTTAGTCCCCGAGAACACTGAAGCTTTCTTT CASSLVPENTEAFF
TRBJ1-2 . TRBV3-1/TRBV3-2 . TGTGCCAGCAGCCCCGCAGCTCTTAACTATGGCTACACCTTC CASSPAALNYGYTF
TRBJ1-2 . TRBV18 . TGTGCCAGCTCACCTTTTCCCCGGGGTCGGGATGGCTACACCTTC CASSPFPRGRDGYTF
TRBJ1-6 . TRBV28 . TGTGCCAGCAGTTTAGTAGGGGTTAATTCACCCCTCCACTTT CASSLVGVNSPLHF
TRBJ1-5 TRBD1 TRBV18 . TGTGCCAGCTCCATGGACAGGGGATATCAGCCCCAGCATTTT CASSMDRGYQPQHF
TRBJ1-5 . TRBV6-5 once TGTGCCAGCAAAAGACAGGACAATCAGCCCCAGCATTTT CASKRQDNQPQHF
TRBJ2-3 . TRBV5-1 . TGCGCCAGCAGCCGGGGGGCGGGAAGCACAGATACGCAGTATTTT CASSRGAGSTDTQYF
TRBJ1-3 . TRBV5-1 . TGCGCCAGCAGCTTGATTTCCGGGAGTACGGACACCATATATTTT CASSLISGSTDTIYF
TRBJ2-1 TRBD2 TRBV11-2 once TGTGCCAGCAGCTTAGGAGCGGGAGGAAATAATGAGCAGTTCTTC CASSLGAGGNNEQFF
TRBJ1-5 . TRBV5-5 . TGTGCCAGCAGCTGGGACATCTCTCAGCCCCAGCATTTT CASSWDISQPQHF
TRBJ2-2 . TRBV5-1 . TGCGCCAGCAGCGACGCGCAGGGTGACACCGGGGAGCTGTTTTTT CASSDAQGDTGELFF
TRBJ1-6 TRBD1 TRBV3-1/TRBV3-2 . TGTGCCAGCAGCCAGCCGGGACAGCTTAATTCACCCCTCCACTTT CASSQPGQLNSPLHF
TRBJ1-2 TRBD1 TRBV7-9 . TGTGCCAGCAGCTTACGGGGACAGGGCTATGGCTACACCTTC CASSLRGQGYGYTF
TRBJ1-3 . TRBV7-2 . TGTGCCAGCAGTTTGGGAGTAACTGGAAACACCATATATTTT CASSLGVTGNTIYF
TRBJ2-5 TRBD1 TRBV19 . TGTGCCAGTAGTATGGGCGTAGGGACAGGGGGCGAAGAGACCCAGTACTTC CASSMGVGTGGEETQYF
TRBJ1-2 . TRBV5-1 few TGCGCCAGCAGCCGGTCGGCCCGGGATGGCTACACCTTC CASSRSARDGYTF
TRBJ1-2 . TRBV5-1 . TGCGCCAGCAGCCCGGGCCCCCCAAGGGGCTACACCTTC CASSPGPPRGYTF
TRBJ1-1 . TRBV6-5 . TGTGCCAGCCGGACAGTTCAGATGAACACTGAAGCTTTCTTT CASRTVQMNTEAFF
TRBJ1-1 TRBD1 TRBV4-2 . TGTGCCAGCAGCCAGGCGGCCGGGACAGTGAACACTGAAGCTTTCTTT CASSQAAGTVNTEAFF
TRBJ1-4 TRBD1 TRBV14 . TGTGCCAGCAGCCACGGGACAGGACATAATGAAAAACTGTTTTTT CASSHGTGHNEKLFF
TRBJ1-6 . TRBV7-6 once TGTGCCAGCAGACCCGGGACGGATAATTCACCCCTCCACTTT CASRPGTDNSPLHF
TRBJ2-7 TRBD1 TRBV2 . TGTGCCAGCACCCCCGACAGGGGCAACGAGCAGTACTTC CASTPDRGNEQYF
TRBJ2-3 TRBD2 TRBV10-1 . TGCGCCAGCAGCCTTAGCGGGGGGGAGCCAGATACGCAGTATTTT CASSLSGGEPDTQYF
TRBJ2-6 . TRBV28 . TGTGCCAGCAGTTTGTTGGGATCTGGGGCCAACGTCCTGACTTTC CASSLLGSGANVLTF
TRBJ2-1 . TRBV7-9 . TGTGCCAGCAGCTTATCCGGCGGCTCCTACAATGAGCAGTTCTTC CASSLSGGSYNEQFF
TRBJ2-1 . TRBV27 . TGTGCCAGCAGTTTACTACGGCGCGGGACTGCTACTGAGCAGTTCTTC CASSLLRRGTATEQFF
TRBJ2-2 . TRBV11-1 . TGTGCCAGCAGCCTCTATGTGGGGGCCGGGGAGCTGTTTTTT CASSLYVGAGELFF
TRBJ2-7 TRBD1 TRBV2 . TGTGCCAGCAGTCCAGGACAGGGGGCATTATACGAGCAGTACTTC CASSPGQGALYEQYF
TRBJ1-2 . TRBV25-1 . TGTGCCAGCACTGGGGGGCAGGGTGGGGGCTACACCTTC CASTGGQGGGYTF
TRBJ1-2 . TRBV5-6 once TGTGCCAGCAGCCCTCTTTTAGGAGCCCATGGCTACACCTTC CASSPLLGAHGYTF
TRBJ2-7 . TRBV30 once TGTGCCTGGAGCACGCGGGGAAGATCTTCCGAGCAGTACTTC CAWSTRGRSSEQYF